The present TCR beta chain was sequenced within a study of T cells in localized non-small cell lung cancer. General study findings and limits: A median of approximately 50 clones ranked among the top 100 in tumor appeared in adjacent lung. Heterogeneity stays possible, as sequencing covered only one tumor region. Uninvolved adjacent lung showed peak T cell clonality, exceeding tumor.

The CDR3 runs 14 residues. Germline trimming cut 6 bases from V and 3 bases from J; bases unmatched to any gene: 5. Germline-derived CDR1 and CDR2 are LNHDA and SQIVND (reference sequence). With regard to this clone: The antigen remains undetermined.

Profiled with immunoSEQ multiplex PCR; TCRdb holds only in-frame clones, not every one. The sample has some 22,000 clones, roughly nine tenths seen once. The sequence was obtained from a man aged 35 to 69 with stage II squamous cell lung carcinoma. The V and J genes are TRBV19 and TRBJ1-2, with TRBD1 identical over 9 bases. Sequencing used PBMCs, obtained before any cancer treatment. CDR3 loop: CASRKRQGDYGYTF. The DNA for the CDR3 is TGTGCCAGTAGGAAACGACAGGGGGACTATGGCTACACCTTC.